The TCR beta chain under discussion was sequenced for a study of T cells in tuberculosis. This clone showed up just once. As yet, its antigen is unknown. General study results and limits: Active tuberculosis patients had shorter CDR3-alpha; the beta difference was nonsignificant. Classification accuracy was around 90% (AUROC under 0.95) with the GMM-specific repertoire.

Tuberculin skin test and IGRA determined adolescents' latent tuberculosis status at entry. CDR1 SGHRS and CDR2 YFSETQ come from the germline V gene. The junction had 10 bases not matched to a gene; V was cut back by 4 bases and J by 4 bases. The CDR3 contains 16 residues. Clones were read by immunoSEQ multiplex PCR, and TCRdb kept only the in-frame ones, dropping some. Among 37,000 or so clones listed, 94% were seen once. The specimen sequenced was PBMCs. The J gene is TRBJ2-7, the V gene TRBV5-1; TRBD1 matches 11 bases. The source is a donor aged 10 to 29 with latent tuberculosis or without tuberculosis infection. Some clones in this sample may be carry-over from other donors' samples. CDR3 in amino acids: CASSRGDRGTFYEQYV. The CDR3, as DNA: TGCGCCAGCAGCCGCGGGGACAGGGGGACATTTTACGAGCAGTACGTC.